These T cell receptor beta chains were read from a single sample in a study of cytomegalovirus exposure and HLA in healthy donors. TCRdb's copy holds only in-frame clones and misses some; the assay was immunoSEQ multiplex PCR. The sample records about 93,000 clones, roughly four fifths being singletons. The sample consisted of PBMCs. The receptors stem from a man younger than 40 in good health and CMV-seronegative. Each CDR3 is given with its conserved first and last residue. D genes are given only for firm matches. Size is stated for part of the rows, as once, few or many counts, or as a class when the clone is expanded.

clone size: -
V gene: TRBV5-6
D gene: TRBD1
CDR3 length: 15
J gene: TRBJ1-1
CDR3 protein: CASRDSGTGETEAFF
CDR3 DNA: TGTGCCAGCAGGGACTCCGGGACAGGGGAAACTGAAGCTTTCTTT

clone size: -
V gene: TRBV6-5
D gene: -
CDR3 length: 13
J gene: TRBJ2-3
CDR3 protein: CASSYTGTDTQYF
CDR3 DNA: TGTGCCAGCAGTTATACTGGTACAGATACGCAGTATTTT

clone size: -
V gene: TRBV19
D gene: TRBD1
CDR3 length: 17
J gene: TRBJ2-2
CDR3 protein: CASSIERTGDYTGELFF
CDR3 DNA: TGTGCCAGTAGTATAGAACGGACAGGGGACTACACCGGGGAGCTGTTTTTT

clone size: -
V gene: TRBV23-1
D gene: -
CDR3 length: 16
J gene: TRBJ1-5
CDR3 protein: CASSQSARAGNQPQHF
CDR3 DNA: TGCGCCAGCAGTCAATCCGCCAGGGCGGGCAATCAGCCCCAGCATTTT

clone size: -
V gene: TRBV5-4
D gene: -
CDR3 length: 14
J gene: TRBJ1-1
CDR3 protein: CASSFAGVHTEAFF
CDR3 DNA: TGTGCCAGCAGCTTTGCGGGGGTTCACACTGAAGCTTTCTTT

clone size: -
V gene: TRBV10-3
D gene: TRBD1
CDR3 length: 16
J gene: TRBJ1-4
CDR3 protein: CAISEPDRDRNEKLFF
CDR3 DNA: TGTGCCATCAGTGAGCCCGACCGGGACAGAAATGAAAAACTGTTTTTT

clone size: -
V gene: TRBV27
D gene: TRBD2
CDR3 length: 15
J gene: TRBJ2-1
CDR3 protein: CASSRESGTNNEQFF
CDR3 DNA: TGTGCCAGCAGTCGGGAATCCGGGACTAACAATGAGCAGTTCTTC

clone size: few
V gene: TRBV4-2
D gene: -
CDR3 length: 13
J gene: TRBJ1-2
CDR3 protein: CASSQEQVGGYTF
CDR3 DNA: TGTGCCAGCAGCCAAGAACAGGTCGGCGGCTACACCTTC

clone size: -
V gene: TRBV5-8
D gene: -
CDR3 length: 13
J gene: TRBJ2-7
CDR3 protein: CASNQGSLREQYF
CDR3 DNA: TGTGCCAGCAACCAGGGGTCCCTTCGCGAGCAGTACTTC

clone size: -
V gene: TRBV13
D gene: -
CDR3 length: 16
J gene: TRBJ2-7
CDR3 protein: CASSDGLQKNSYEQYF
CDR3 DNA: TGTGCCAGCAGCGACGGTCTACAGAAAAATTCCTACGAGCAGTACTTC

clone size: -
V gene: TRBV19
D gene: -
CDR3 length: 13
J gene: TRBJ1-1
CDR3 protein: CASSSREGTEAFF
CDR3 DNA: TGTGCCAGTAGTAGTCGAGAGGGAACTGAAGCTTTCTTT

clone size: -
V gene: TRBV2
D gene: -
CDR3 length: 14
J gene: TRBJ1-2
CDR3 protein: CASSAQGPNRGYTF
CDR3 DNA: TGTGCCAGCAGTGCTCAGGGGCCAAACAGGGGCTACACCTTC

clone size: few
V gene: TRBV4-3
D gene: -
CDR3 length: 17
J gene: TRBJ2-1
CDR3 protein: CASSQGHTGITYNEQFF
CDR3 DNA: TGCGCCAGCAGCCAAGGTCATACGGGGATCACCTACAATGAGCAGTTCTTC

clone size: -
V gene: TRBV10-3
D gene: TRBD1
CDR3 length: 14
J gene: TRBJ1-5
CDR3 protein: CATSTGNSNQPQHF
CDR3 DNA: TGTGCCACTTCGACAGGGAATAGCAATCAGCCCCAGCATTTT

clone size: -
V gene: TRBV5-1
D gene: -
CDR3 length: 13
J gene: TRBJ2-5
CDR3 protein: CASSYGGLETQYF
CDR3 DNA: TGCGCCAGCAGCTACGGGGGGCTTGAGACCCAGTACTTC

clone size: -
V gene: TRBV5-1
D gene: -
CDR3 length: 15
J gene: TRBJ1-1
CDR3 protein: CASSLNLGGATEAFF
CDR3 DNA: TGCGCCAGCAGCTTGAATCTAGGAGGGGCCACTGAAGCTTTCTTT

clone size: -
V gene: TRBV5-1
D gene: TRBD1
CDR3 length: 15
J gene: TRBJ1-4
CDR3 protein: CASSPGQATNEKLFF
CDR3 DNA: TGCGCCAGCAGCCCCGGACAGGCAACTAATGAAAAACTGTTTTTT

clone size: -
V gene: TRBV7-6
D gene: -
CDR3 length: 11
J gene: TRBJ2-3
CDR3 protein: CASSFGDTQYF
CDR3 DNA: TGTGCCAGCAGCTTCGGGGATACGCAGTATTTT

clone size: -
V gene: TRBV7-6
D gene: -
CDR3 length: 14
J gene: TRBJ1-5
CDR3 protein: CASSLRTNNQPQHF
CDR3 DNA: TGTGCCAGCAGCTTACGGACAAATAATCAGCCCCAGCATTTT

clone size: -
V gene: TRBV9
D gene: TRBD1
CDR3 length: 14
J gene: TRBJ2-3
CDR3 protein: CASSVETGADTQYF
CDR3 DNA: TGTGCCAGCAGCGTAGAGACAGGGGCAGATACGCAGTATTTT